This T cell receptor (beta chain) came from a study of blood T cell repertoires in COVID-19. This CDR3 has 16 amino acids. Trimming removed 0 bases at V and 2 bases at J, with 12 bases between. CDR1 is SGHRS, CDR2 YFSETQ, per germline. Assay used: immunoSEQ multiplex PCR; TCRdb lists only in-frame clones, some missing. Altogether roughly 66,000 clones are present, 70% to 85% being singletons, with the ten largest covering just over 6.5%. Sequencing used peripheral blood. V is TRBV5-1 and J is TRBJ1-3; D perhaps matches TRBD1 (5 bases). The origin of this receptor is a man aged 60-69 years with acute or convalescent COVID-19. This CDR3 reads CASSLESTGTGNTIYF. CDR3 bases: TGCGCCAGCAGCTTGGAGAGCACAGGTACTGGAAACACCATATATTTT.